Relative to its sample, the clone carrying this TCR beta chain is medium-sized. Per germline, CDR1 SGDLS and CDR2 YYNGEE. The CDR3 totals 14 residues. The V end lost 2 bases, the J end lost 3 bases, and 11 bases lay between the germline ends. The data belong to a study of blood T cell repertoires in COVID-19. Study summary: Researchers got acute and convalescent COVID-19 samples from the United States, Italy and Spain.

Here immunoSEQ multiplex PCR was the method, and the copy in TCRdb shows in-frame clones only, minus some. The table records 35,000 to 45,000 clones, 85% to 90% of them present only once. The sample comprised peripheral blood. The clonotype was recovered from a man aged 60 to 75 with acute or convalescent COVID-19. This rearrangement joins TRBV9 to TRBJ1-1; no reliable D call. This CDR3 reads CASSVSEMDTEAFF. The CDR3, as DNA: TGTGCCAGCAGCGTTTCGGAGATGGACACTGAAGCTTTCTTT.